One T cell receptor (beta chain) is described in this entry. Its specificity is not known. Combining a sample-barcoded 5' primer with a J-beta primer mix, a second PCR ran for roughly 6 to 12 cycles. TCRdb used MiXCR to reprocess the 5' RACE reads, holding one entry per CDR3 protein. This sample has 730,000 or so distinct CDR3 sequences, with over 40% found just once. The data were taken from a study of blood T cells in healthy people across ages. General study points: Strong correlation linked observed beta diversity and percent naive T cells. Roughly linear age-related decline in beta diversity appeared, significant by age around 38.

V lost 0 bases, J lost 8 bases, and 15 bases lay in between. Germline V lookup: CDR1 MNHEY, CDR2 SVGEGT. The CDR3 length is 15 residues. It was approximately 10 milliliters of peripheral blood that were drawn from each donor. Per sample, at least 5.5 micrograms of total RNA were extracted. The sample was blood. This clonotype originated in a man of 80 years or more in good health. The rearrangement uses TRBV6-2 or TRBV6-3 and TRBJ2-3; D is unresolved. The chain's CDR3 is CASSYSPLRSSTQYF. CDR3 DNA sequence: TGTGCCAGCAGTTACTCGCCCCTTCGATCGAGTACGCAGTATTTT.